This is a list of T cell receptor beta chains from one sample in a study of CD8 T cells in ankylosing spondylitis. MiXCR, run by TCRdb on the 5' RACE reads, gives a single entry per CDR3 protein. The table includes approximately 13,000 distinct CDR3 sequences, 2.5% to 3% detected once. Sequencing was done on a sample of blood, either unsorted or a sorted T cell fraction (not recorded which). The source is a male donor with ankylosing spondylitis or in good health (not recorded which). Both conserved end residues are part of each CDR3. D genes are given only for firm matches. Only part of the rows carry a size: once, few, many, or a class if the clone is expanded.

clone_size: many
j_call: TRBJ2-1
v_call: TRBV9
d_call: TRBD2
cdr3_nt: TGTGCCAGCAGCGTAGAACCGGGACTAGTAGGCCGAAAGTTCTTC
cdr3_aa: CASSVEPGLVGRKFF

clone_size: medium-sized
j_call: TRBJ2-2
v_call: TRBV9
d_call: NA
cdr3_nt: TGTGCCAGCAGCGCCTCGGGGAGGAACACCGGGGAGCTGTTTTTT
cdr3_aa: CASSASGRNTGELFF

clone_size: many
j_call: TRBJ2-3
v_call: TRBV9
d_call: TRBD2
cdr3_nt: TGTGCCAGCAGCGTGGTAGCGGGGCCTGCCAGCGATACGCAGTATTTT
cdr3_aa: CASSVVAGPASDTQYF

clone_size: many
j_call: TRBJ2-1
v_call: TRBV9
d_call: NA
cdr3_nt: TGTGCCAGCAGCGTAGGCCCAGGCGGGGATAATGAGCAGTTCTTC
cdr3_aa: CASSVGPGGDNEQFF

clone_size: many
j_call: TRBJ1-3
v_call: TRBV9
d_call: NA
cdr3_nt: TGTGCCAGCAGCGCGACAGGTCGTGGAAACACCATATATTTT
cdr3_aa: CASSATGRGNTIYF

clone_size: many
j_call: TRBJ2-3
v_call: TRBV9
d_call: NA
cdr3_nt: TGTGCCAGCAGCGTCGGGCCTAACACAGATACGCAGTATTTT
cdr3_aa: CASSVGPNTDTQYF

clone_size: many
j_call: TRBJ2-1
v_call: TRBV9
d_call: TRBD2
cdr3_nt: TGTGCCAGCAGCGCCAACCTAGCGGGACCGGGGAATGAGCAGTTCTTC
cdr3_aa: CASSANLAGPGNEQFF

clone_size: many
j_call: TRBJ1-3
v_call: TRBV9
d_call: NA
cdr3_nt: TGTGCCAGCAGCGTGGGGGCCCTCTCTGGAAACACCATATATTTT
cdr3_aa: CASSVGALSGNTIYF

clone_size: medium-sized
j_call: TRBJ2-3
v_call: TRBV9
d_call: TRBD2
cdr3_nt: TGTGCCAGCAGCGTAGCTGGCGGGGGGGCGTCAGATACGCAGTATTTT
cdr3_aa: CASSVAGGGASDTQYF

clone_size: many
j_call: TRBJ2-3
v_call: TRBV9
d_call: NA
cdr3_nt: TGTGCCAGCAGCCCTCAGCGGGGCACAGATACGCAGTATTTT
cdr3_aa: CASSPQRGTDTQYF

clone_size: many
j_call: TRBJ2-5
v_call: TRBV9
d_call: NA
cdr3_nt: TGTGCCAGCAGCGTAGGGGGTGGAGGGGTCCAAGAGACCCAGTACTTC
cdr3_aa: CASSVGGGGVQETQYF

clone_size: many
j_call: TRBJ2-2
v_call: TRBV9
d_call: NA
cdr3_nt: TGTGCCAGCAGCGTAGGTTTAGCGGAACGGGGAAACACCGGGGAGCTGTTTTTT
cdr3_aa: CASSVGLAERGNTGELFF

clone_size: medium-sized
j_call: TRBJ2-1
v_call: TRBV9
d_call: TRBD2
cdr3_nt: TGTGCCAGCAGCTTCCGGACTAGCGCCGACAATGAGCAGTTCTTC
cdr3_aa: CASSFRTSADNEQFF

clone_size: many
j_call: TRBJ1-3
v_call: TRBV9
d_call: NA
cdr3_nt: TGTGCCAGCAGCCACTCGTCCGGGGTGGGCACCATATATTTT
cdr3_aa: CASSHSSGVGTIYF

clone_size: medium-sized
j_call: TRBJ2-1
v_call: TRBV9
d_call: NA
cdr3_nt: TGTGCCAGCAGCGTAGTTGGGTTGGGAAACAATGAGCAGTTCTTC
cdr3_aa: CASSVVGLGNNEQFF

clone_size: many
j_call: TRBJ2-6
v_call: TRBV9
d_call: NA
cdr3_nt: TGTGCCAGCAGCGTACAGGGGGGACCCTCTGGGGCCAACGTCCTGACTTTC
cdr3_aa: CASSVQGGPSGANVLTF

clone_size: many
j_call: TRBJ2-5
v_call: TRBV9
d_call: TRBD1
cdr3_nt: TGTGCCAGCAGCGTAGAGGGGGCCCCACAAGAGACCCAGTACTTC
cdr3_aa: CASSVEGAPQETQYF

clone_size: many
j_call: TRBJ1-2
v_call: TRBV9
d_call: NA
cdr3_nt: TGTGCCAGCAGCGTTATAGGTTATGGCTACACCTTC
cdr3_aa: CASSVIGYGYTF

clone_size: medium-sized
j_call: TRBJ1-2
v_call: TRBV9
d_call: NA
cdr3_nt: TGTGCCAGCAACCCCCCGACAAGGTCAAACTATGGCTACACCTTC
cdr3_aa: CASNPPTRSNYGYTF

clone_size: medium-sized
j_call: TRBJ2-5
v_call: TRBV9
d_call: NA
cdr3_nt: TGTGCCAGCAGCGTGTGGCCTGGCGAGACCCAGTACTTC
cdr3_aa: CASSVWPGETQYF

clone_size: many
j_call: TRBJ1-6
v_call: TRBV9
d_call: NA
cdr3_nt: TGTGCCAGCAGCGAAGGGGGAAATTCACCCCTCCACTTT
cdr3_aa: CASSEGGNSPLHF

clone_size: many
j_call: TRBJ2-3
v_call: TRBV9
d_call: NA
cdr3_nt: TGTGCCAGCAGCGTTTTAGCGGAGAGCACAGATACGCAGTATTTT
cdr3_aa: CASSVLAESTDTQYF

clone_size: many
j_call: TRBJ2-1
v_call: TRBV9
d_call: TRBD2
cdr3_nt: TGTGCCAGCAGCGACGGCTCAAAAGGGACTAGCGGGGGACCCGTAGGTGAGCAGTTCTTC
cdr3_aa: CASSDGSKGTSGGPVGEQFF

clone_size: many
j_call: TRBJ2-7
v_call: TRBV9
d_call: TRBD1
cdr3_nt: TGTGCCAGCAGCTCCAAGGGGGCAGGGGCCCTAGACGAGCAGTACTTC
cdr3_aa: CASSSKGAGALDEQYF

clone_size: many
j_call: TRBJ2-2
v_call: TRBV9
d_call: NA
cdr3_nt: TGTGCCAGCAGCGAGCAACCAAACACCGGGGAGCTGTTTTTT
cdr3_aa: CASSEQPNTGELFF

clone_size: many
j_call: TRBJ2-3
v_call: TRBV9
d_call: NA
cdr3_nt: TGTGCCAGCAGCGTATTTCCGCTCGCAGATACGCAGTATTTT
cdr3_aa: CASSVFPLADTQYF

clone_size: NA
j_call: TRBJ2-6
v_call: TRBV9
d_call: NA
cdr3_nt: TGTGCCAGCAGCTCGGCAGGGTGGGTCTCTGGGGCCAACGTCCTGACTTTC
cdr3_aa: CASSSAGWVSGANVLTF

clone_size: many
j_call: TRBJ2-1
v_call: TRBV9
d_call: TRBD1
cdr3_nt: TGTGCCAGCATCCCAGGGGGCGGAGGGTCCTACAATGAGCAGTTCTTC
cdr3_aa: CASIPGGGGSYNEQFF

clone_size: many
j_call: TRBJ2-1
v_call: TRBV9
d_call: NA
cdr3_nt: TGTGCCAGCAGCGTAGCCTCCCTCCAAGGGGGAGACTACAATGAGCAGTTCTTC
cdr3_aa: CASSVASLQGGDYNEQFF

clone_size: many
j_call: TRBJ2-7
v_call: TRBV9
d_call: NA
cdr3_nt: TGTGCCAGCAGCGTAGAGAGTGGGACCTACGAGCAGTACTTC
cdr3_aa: CASSVESGTYEQYF

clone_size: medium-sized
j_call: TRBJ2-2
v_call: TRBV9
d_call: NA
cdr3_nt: TGTGCCAGCAGCTTAAGCACCGGGGAGCTGTTTTTT
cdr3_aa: CASSLSTGELFF

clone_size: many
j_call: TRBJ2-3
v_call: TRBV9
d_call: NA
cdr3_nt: TGTGCCAGCAGCGCCTACCGGGGGGCCGTAGATACGCAGTATTTT
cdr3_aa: CASSAYRGAVDTQYF

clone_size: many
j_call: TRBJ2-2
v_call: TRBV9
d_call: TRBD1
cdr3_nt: TGTGCCAGCAGCGTGACAGGGGGCGTCGGGGAGCTGTTTTTT
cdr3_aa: CASSVTGGVGELFF

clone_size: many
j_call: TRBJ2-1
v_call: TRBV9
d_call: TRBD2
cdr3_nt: TGTGCCAGCAGCCCCGCGGCGGGGGGGAGCTCCTACAATGAGCAGTTCTTC
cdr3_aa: CASSPAAGGSSYNEQFF

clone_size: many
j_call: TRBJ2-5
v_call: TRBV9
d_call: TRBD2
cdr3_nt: TGTGCCAGCAGCGAGGGCCGTGGGACTAGCGGGGGGGCCGGGCAAGAGACCCAGTACTTC
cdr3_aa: CASSEGRGTSGGAGQETQYF

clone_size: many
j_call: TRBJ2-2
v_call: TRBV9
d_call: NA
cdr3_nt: TGTGCCAGCAGCGGTCTAGGGCGTGCCACCGGGGAGCTGTTTTTT
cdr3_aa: CASSGLGRATGELFF

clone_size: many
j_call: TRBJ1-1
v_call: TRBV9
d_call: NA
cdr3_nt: TGTGCCAGCAGCGCGTTAACAGCGAACACTGAAGCTTTCTTT
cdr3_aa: CASSALTANTEAFF

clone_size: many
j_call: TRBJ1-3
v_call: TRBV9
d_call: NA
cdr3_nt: TGTGCCAGCAGCGTAGCTGGCTCCTCTGGAAACACCATATATTTT
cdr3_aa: CASSVAGSSGNTIYF

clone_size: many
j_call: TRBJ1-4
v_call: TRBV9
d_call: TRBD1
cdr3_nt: TGTGCCAGCAGCGTCGTGACAGGGGAAGGTGAAAAACTGTTTTTT
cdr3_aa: CASSVVTGEGEKLFF

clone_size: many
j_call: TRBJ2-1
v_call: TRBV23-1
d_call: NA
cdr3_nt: TGCGCCAGCAGACTACCTAGGCGGGGGCCCCCGAGCTCCTACAATGAGCAGTTCTTC
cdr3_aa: CASRLPRRGPPSSYNEQFF

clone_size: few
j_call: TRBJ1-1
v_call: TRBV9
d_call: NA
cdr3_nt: TGTGCCAGCAGCGTAGTAGGGGAGAACACTGAAGCTTTCTTT
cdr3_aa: CASSVVGENTEAFF

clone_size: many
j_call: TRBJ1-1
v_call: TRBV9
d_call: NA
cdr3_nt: TGTGCCAGCAGCGTAGGATCCCAGGGGCTGAACACTGAAGCTTTCTTT
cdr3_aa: CASSVGSQGLNTEAFF

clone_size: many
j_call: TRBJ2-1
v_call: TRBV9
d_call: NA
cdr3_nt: TGTGCCAGCAGCGTAGCTCCGGACAAAGGCTACAATGAGCAGTTCTTC
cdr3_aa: CASSVAPDKGYNEQFF

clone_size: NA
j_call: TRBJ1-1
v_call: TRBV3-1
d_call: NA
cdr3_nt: TGTGCCAGCTGCAAAGTAGGGACAATGAACACTGAAGCTTTCTTT
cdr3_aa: CASCKVGTMNTEAFF

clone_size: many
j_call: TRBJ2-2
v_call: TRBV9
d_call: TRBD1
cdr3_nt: TGTGCCAGCAGCGTAGCTGGGACAGGGACCGGGGAGCTGTTTTTT
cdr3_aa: CASSVAGTGTGELFF

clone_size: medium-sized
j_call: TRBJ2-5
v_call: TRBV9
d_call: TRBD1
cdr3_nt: TGTGCCAGCAGCGTGGACAGGGGGCCAGAGACCCAGTACTTC
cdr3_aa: CASSVDRGPETQYF

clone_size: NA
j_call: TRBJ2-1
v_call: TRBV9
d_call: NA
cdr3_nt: TGTGCCAGCAGCTTGGACCAAGAGCAGTTCTTC
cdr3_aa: CASSLDQEQFF

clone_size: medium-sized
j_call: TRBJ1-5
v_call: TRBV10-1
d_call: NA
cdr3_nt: TGCGCCAGCAGTGAAAATAGCAATCAGCCCCAGCATTTT
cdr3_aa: CASSENSNQPQHF

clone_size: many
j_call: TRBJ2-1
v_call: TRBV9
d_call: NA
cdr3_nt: TGTGCCAGCAGCGTTAGCGGTTTGAGCTCCTACAATGAGCAGTTCTTC
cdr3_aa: CASSVSGLSSYNEQFF

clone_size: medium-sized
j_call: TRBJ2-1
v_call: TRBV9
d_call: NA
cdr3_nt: TGTGCCAGCAGCGTAGCTGGGGAGTCAGGGAGTGAGCAGTTCTTC
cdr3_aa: CASSVAGESGSEQFF

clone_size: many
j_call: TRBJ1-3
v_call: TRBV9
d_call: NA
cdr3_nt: TGTGCCAGCAGCCCTACGCCGGGTGGAAACACCATATATTTT
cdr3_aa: CASSPTPGGNTIYF

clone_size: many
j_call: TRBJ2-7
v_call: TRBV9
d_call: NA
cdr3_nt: TGTGCCAGCAGCGTCAGGTGGGAGAGTAACGAGCAGTACTTC
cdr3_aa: CASSVRWESNEQYF

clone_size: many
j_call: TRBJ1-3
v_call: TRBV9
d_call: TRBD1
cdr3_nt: TGTGCCAGCAGCGTAAGCGGGGACAGTTCTGGAAACACCATATATTTT
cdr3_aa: CASSVSGDSSGNTIYF

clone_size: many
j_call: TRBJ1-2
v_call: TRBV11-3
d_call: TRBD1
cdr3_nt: TGTGCCAGCAGACAAAGGGACAGGGAAAACTATGGCTACACCTTC
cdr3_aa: CASRQRDRENYGYTF